A single sample gave rise to the 30 T cell receptor beta chains below, sequenced in a study of blood T cell repertoires in COVID-19. Produced via immunoSEQ multiplex PCR; TCRdb's table is partial and in-frame only. The profile shows approximately 350,000 clones, over 80% of them singletons. Sequencing input: PBMCs or T cells enriched from blood (not recorded which). These receptor sequences come from a woman aged 45-65 years who had recovered from COVID-19.

The V call is TRBV7-2, the J call TRBJ2-3, with 9 bases matching TRBD1. V lost 4 bases to trimming and J lost 5 bases; unmatched junction nucleotides: 7. Germline V gives CDR1 SGHTA, CDR2 FQGNSA. CDR3 length: 15 residues. The CDR3 nucleotides are TGTGCCAGCAGCTGGACCACAGGGGGCGGAGATACGCAGTATTTT. Its protein product is CASSWTTGGGDTQYF.

The chain has TRBV27 and TRBJ1-2; 9 bases fit TRBD1. The trim removed 0 bases at V and 7 bases at J, leaving 6 bases unmatched. Germline V lookup: CDR1 MNHEY, CDR2 SMNVEV (reference sequence). The CDR3 extends over 15 amino acids. CDR3 region: CASSLSSGQGSGYTF. CDR3 in DNA: TGTGCCAGCAGTTTATCCTCGGGACAGGGAAGTGGCTACACCTTC.

This rearrangement joins TRBV10-2 to TRBJ2-1; D might be TRBD1 (6 bases). The ends were cut back, 3 bases at V and 7 bases at J, with 19 bases in the middle. CDR1 is WSHSY and CDR2 is SAAADI in the germline V gene. This CDR3 has 16 residues. Here the CDR3 reads CASSDLIGTIDNEQFF. As DNA, the CDR3 is TGCGCCAGCAGTGACCTTATTGGGACAATAGATAATGAGCAGTTCTTC.

The genes are TRBV21-1 and TRBJ1-4. TRBV21-1 is an annotated pseudogene. The CDR3 has 15 residues. CDR3 DNA sequence: TGTGCCAGCAGCAAAGCGCGGGGTGACAATGAAAAACTGTTTTTT. Protein sequence: CASSKARGDNEKLFF.

The chain joins TRBV7-2 to TRBJ2-7, with no clear D. Germline CDR1 reads SGHTA; CDR2 reads FQGNSA. The CDR3 has 12 amino acids. The V gene lost 0 bases and the J gene lost 6 bases, with 6 bases spanning the gap. As DNA, the CDR3 is TGTGCCAGCAGCTTAGCACGCGGCGAGCAGTACTTC. It specifies CASSLARGEQYF.

The chain carries TRBV18 and TRBJ2-2; 7 bases agree with TRBD1. V dropped 3 bases and J dropped 7; count of bases not matched to a gene: 5. The CDR3 contains 14 residues. Per the germline V gene, CDR1 is KGHSH and CDR2 is LQKENI. CDR3 amino acids: CASSPRGHGGELFF. The CDR3 DNA sequence: TGTGCCAGCTCACCTAGGGGGCATGGCGGGGAGCTGTTTTTT. The full variable domain, with the rest looked up from reference TRBV18 and TRBJ2-2, is NAGVMQNPRHLVRRRGQEARLRCSPMKGHSHVYWYRQLPEEGLKFMVYLQKENIIDESGMPKERFSAEFPKEGPSILRIQQVVRGDSAAYFCASSPRGHGGELFFGEGSRLTVL.

The rearrangement uses TRBV7-2 and TRBJ1-6; perhaps TRBD1 as D (5 bases). CDR3 length equals 15 residues. V shed 5 bases and J shed 8 bases, with 16 bases lying between them. Germline CDR1 SGHTA, CDR2 FQGNSA. This CDR3 reads CASSNPGTGYSPLHF. The CDR3 bases are TGTGCCAGCAGCAATCCTGGAACAGGATATTCACCCCTCCACTTT.

With respect to this clone: Distinct nucleotide sequences in the sample also encode this CDR3. The chain couples TRBV30 to TRBJ1-1; D is uncertain. This CDR3 comprises 13 residues. The germline V gene has CDR1 GTSNPN and CDR2 SVGIG (reference sequence). Deletions cut 3 bases from V and 0 bases from J, with 8 bases between. This chain's CDR3 is CAWRRFMNTEAFF. CDR3 coding DNA: TGTGCCTGGAGGAGGTTCATGAACACTGAAGCTTTCTTT. Combining the CDR3 with reference TRBV30 and TRBJ1-1 gives the whole variable domain SQTIHQWPATLVQPVGSPLSLECTVEGTSNPNLYWYRQAAGRGLQLLFYSVGIGQISSEVPQNLSASRPQDRQFILSSKKLLLSDSGFYLCAWRRFMNTEAFFGQGTRLTVV.

The chain joins TRBV27 to TRBJ2-5; perhaps TRBD1 as D (6 bases). Germline V gene lookup returns CDR1 MNHEY and CDR2 SMNVEV (reference sequence). The length of the CDR3 is 15 residues. V lost 5 bases to trimming and J lost 2 bases, with 15 bases between them. CDR3 loop: CASSTTRTEQETQYF. CDR3 DNA: TGTGCCAGCAGTACGACTCGGACAGAACAAGAGACCCAGTACTTC.

The chain joins TRBV5-4 to TRBJ1-1, with TRBD1 as a possible D gene (5 bases). The germline V gene encodes CDR1 SGHNT and CDR2 YYREEE (reference sequence). The CDR3 is 15 amino acids. Trimming left V 1 base short and J 0 bases short, with 10 bases between. The CDR3 DNA is TGTGCCAGCAGCTTGCCAGGGCTAATGAACACTGAAGCTTTCTTT. As protein: CASSLPGLMNTEAFF.

The V and J genes are TRBV25-1 and TRBJ2-1, with D possibly matching TRBD2 (6 bases). The CDR3 is 15 residues long. Germline CDR1 is MGHDK and CDR2 is SYGVNS. Trimming left V 6 bases short and J 0 bases short, with 12 bases between. The CDR3 sequence: CASSYPGSSYNEQFF. The CDR3 bases are TGTGCCAGCAGCTACCCCGGGAGCTCCTACAATGAGCAGTTCTTC.

The rearrangement uses TRBV5-1 and TRBJ1-4, with D unresolved. The CDR3 runs to 14 residues. V was cut by 4 bases and J by 10 bases, with 17 bases left in between. CDR1 SGHRS and CDR2 YFSETQ come from the germline V gene. In nucleotides, the CDR3 is TGCGCCAGCAGCGCCCATATCGGAGAGGGAAAACTGTTTTTT. Translating it yields CASSAHIGEGKLFF.

This clone was seen ten or more times. The chain is built from TRBV14 and TRBJ1-6; D not resolved. The germline V and J ends were trimmed by 4 bases and 7 bases, with 11 bases remaining between them. Per germline, CDR1 SGHDN and CDR2 FVKESK. The CDR3 covers 14 residues. The CDR3 DNA is TGTGCCAGCAGCCGTGCAGTGGTAAATTCACCCCTCCACTTT. This codes for CASSRAVVNSPLHF.

CDR3 loop: CASSSRTSGGLGNEQFF. The CDR3 nucleotides are TGCGCCAGCAGCTCCCGGACTAGCGGAGGCCTTGGGAATGAGCAGTTCTTC. V and J are TRBV5-1 and TRBJ2-1; 10 bases are a match to TRBD2. J gave up 7 bases and V 3 bases, and 13 bases lay outside the gene matches. The V gene's germline CDR1 is SGHRS and CDR2 YFSETQ. The CDR3 consists of 17 residues.

The chain employs TRBV7-2 and TRBJ2-2, with 10 positions matching TRBD1. The CDR3 loop spans 17 amino acids. Germline V gives CDR1 SGHTA, CDR2 FQGNSA. V lost 0 bases and J lost 5; bases outside the gene matches: 6. CDR3 region: CASSLAARQGATGELFF. Written as DNA, the CDR3 is TGTGCCAGCAGCTTAGCGGCGAGACAGGGGGCAACCGGGGAGCTGTTTTTT.

V and J are TRBV7-2 and TRBJ2-3, with D tentatively TRBD2 (6 bases). This CDR3 spans 18 amino acids. The V end was cut by 5 bases, the J end by 0 bases, with 21 bases between. Germline V gene sequence: CDR1 SGHTA, CDR2 FQGNSA. CDR3 DNA sequence: TGTGCCAGCAGCCTGTTACCTGGAGCGGGCGCTAGCACAGATACGCAGTATTTT. This encodes CASSLLPGAGASTDTQYF.

The chain combines TRBV5-1 with TRBJ1-2; D unresolved. Deletions cut 3 bases from V and 6 bases from J, with 12 bases between. CDR1 SGHRS and CDR2 YFSETQ come from the germline V gene. The CDR3 is 13 amino acids. The CDR3, as DNA: TGCGCCAGCAGCTCCCGGGTTATGGATGGCTACACCTTC. Translated: CASSSRVMDGYTF. Full variable domain (missing parts from reference TRBV5-1 and TRBJ1-2): KAGVTQTPRYLIKTRGQQVTLSCSPISGHRSVSWYQQTPGQGLQFLFEYFSETQRNKGNFPGRFSGRQFSNSRSEMNVSTLELGDSALYLCASSSRVMDGYTFGSGTRLTVV.

The chain carries TRBV15 and TRBJ2-7, with unresolved D. Germline CDR1 LNHNV, CDR2 YYDKDF (reference sequence). This CDR3 has 15 residues. Trimming pared 1 base from V and 2 bases from J, leaving 12 bases between. CDR3 coding DNA: TGTGCCACCAGCAGAGTCGGGTCCGGCACCTACGAGCAGTACTTC. Protein sequence: CATSRVGSGTYEQYF.

The chain is built from TRBV19 and TRBJ2-3, with 8 bases matching TRBD2. Germline V gene sequence: CDR1 LNHDA, CDR2 SQIVND (reference sequence). The CDR3 runs 16 residues. The trim removed 5 bases at V and 0 bases at J, leaving 7 bases unmatched. CDR3 DNA sequence: TGTGCCAGTAGTGCTAGCGGGTTCACTAGCACAGATACGCAGTATTTT. It codes for CASSASGFTSTDTQYF.

The chain has TRBV27 and TRBJ2-1, with TRBD2 identical over 9 bases. Germline V lookup: CDR1 MNHEY, CDR2 SMNVEV (reference sequence). The V and J ends lost 7 bases and 1 base, in that order; junction bases with no gene match: 14. The CDR3 extends over 18 amino acids. The CDR3 nucleotides are TGTGCCAGCAAATTTAGCGGGAGTGGATTTAGTTCCTACAATGAGCAGTTCTTC. Residues: CASKFSGSGFSSYNEQFF.

This clone has only one observation. The V and J genes are TRBV29-1 and TRBJ1-2, with D uncertain. The CDR3 is 10 residues long. V shed 3 bases and J shed 6 bases, with 5 bases lying between them. CDR1 and CDR2 from the germline V gene are SQVTM and ANQGSEA. CDR3 nucleotides: TGCAGCGTTGAGGGCAATGGCTACACCTTC. This translates into CSVEGNGYTF.

This chain connects TRBV6-2 or TRBV6-3 to TRBJ2-1; possible D gene TRBD2, 6 bases. The germline V gene encodes CDR1 MNHEY and CDR2 SVGEGT. CDR3 length: 15 residues. V was trimmed by 2 bases and J by 9 bases, leaving 17 bases between them. CDR3 coding DNA: TGTGCCAGCAGTTACGACGGGGGTCGGGGCGGTGAGCAGTTCTTC. Amino acid sequence: CASSYDGGRGGEQFF.

This clone was seen only once. The CDR3 reads CASSPLDLSVGYTF. Written as DNA, the CDR3 is TGCGCCAGCAGCCCTTTGGACTTGTCTGTAGGCTACACCTTC. The chain employs TRBV4-3 and TRBJ1-2; D unresolved. Germline CDR1 and CDR2: LGHNA and YSLEER. Trimming took 4 bases from V and 8 from J, leaving 17 bases between them. The CDR3 extends over 14 amino acids.

The CDR3 sequence: CASSPIMGLAGTGELFF. The CDR3 nucleotides read TGTGCCAGCAGCCCTATAATGGGACTAGCGGGGACCGGGGAGCTGTTTTTT. The V call is TRBV7-8, the J call TRBJ2-2, with TRBD2 matching 13 bases. Germline trimming cut 5 bases from V and 5 bases from J; bases unmatched to any gene: 8. Germline CDR1 SGHVS, CDR2 FQNEAQ. The CDR3 spans 17 residues.

V and J are TRBV5-4 and TRBJ1-3; D call uncertain. This CDR3 region has 15 residues. V lost 0 bases and J 4 bases, leaving 11 bases between the germline ends. In germline, CDR1 is SGHNT, CDR2 YYREEE (reference sequence). CDR3 residues: CASSLVGSSGNTIYF. The CDR3 nucleotides are TGTGCCAGCAGCTTGGTCGGGTCCTCGGGAAACACCATATATTTT.

CDR3 nucleotides: TGTGCCAGCACTGGGGGCAGGGGTAACTATGGCTACACCTTC. The encoded protein is CASTGGRGNYGYTF. V gene TRBV2 combines with J gene TRBJ1-2, with D maybe TRBD1 (6 bases). This CDR3 is 14 amino acids long. V was clipped by 7 bases and J by 1 base, with 13 bases between them. The V gene's germline CDR1 is SNHLY and CDR2 FYNNEI.

The V gene is TRBV6-5, the J gene TRBJ2-1; 7 bases match TRBD1. The CDR3 sequence is 15 residues long. V gave up 6 bases and J gave up 8 bases; unmatched junction bases: 13. Germline CDR1 MNHEY, CDR2 SVGAGI. The CDR3 bases are TGTGCCAGCAGCCAGTTACGGATAGGGGGCGATGAGCAGTTCTTC. Residues: CASSQLRIGGDEQFF.

On this clone itself: One junction end does not reproduce the germline sequence, and a read error may be involved. This chain links TRBV27 with TRBJ2-1; D gene unclear. The CDR3 has 14 amino acids. The germline CDR1 and CDR2 sequences are MNHEY and SMNVEV (reference sequence). The CDR3 sequence: CASSFPYSHNEQFF. CDR3 DNA: TGTGCCAGCAGTTTTCCATACTCCCACAATGAGCAGTTCTTC.

This chain joins TRBV9 and TRBJ1-2; 8 bases are a match to TRBD1. The CDR3 runs to 14 residues. Germline assignment: CDR1 SGDLS and CDR2 YYNGEE. The V segment lost 2 bases and the J segment 6 bases; nucleotides outside the gene matches: 6. The CDR3 reads CASSVEPTGDGYTF. CDR3 DNA: TGTGCCAGCAGCGTGGAACCGACAGGGGATGGCTACACCTTC. Together with reference TRBV9 and TRBJ1-2, the CDR3 gives the full variable domain: DSGVTQTPKHLITATGQRVTLRCSPRSGDLSVYWYQQSLDQGLQFLIQYYNGEERAKGNILERFSAQQFPDLHSELNLSSLELGDSALYFCASSVEPTGDGYTFGSGTRLTVV.

The chain recombines TRBV5-1 with TRBJ2-7; D uncertain. V dropped 2 bases and J dropped 2 bases, with 14 bases sitting between them. The CDR3 sequence is 15 residues long. Germline V gene data show CDR1 as SGHRS and CDR2 as YFSETQ. CDR3: CASSFVGGTTYEQYF. For the CDR3, the DNA is TGCGCCAGCAGCTTTGTTGGCGGCACCACCTACGAGCAGTACTTC.